These 15 T cell receptor beta chains were all obtained from the same sample, sequenced in a study of OX40 agonist ivuxolimab in advanced cancers. Sequencing was performed with immunoSEQ multiplex PCR; in TCRdb, only in-frame clones are kept and a portion is missing. In the table there are fewer than 75,000 clones, around 80% of which are singletons. The sequenced sample was CD4+ or CD8+ T cells sorted from blood, obtained in a trial of the OX40 agonist ivuxolimab. These receptors came from an adult with an advanced solid tumor such as melanoma, head and neck, liver or kidney cancer.

The chain carries TRBV25-1 and TRBJ1-2; D not resolved. Per the germline V gene, CDR1 is MGHDK and CDR2 is SYGVNS. The CDR3 extends over 15 amino acids. V shed 3 bases and J shed 8 bases, with 19 bases lying between them. The CDR3 DNA follows: TGTGCCAGCAGTGACCCCGAAAGGCGCGGGTTGGGCTACACCTTC. This gives the protein CASSDPERRGLGYTF.

The chain carries TRBV2 and TRBJ2-3; D unclear. V lost 7 bases to trimming and J lost 3 bases, with 17 bases between them. Germline CDR1 reads SNHLY; CDR2 reads FYNNEI. The CDR3 spans 15 residues. CDR3 DNA sequence: TGTGCCAGCATACCCACCAGAGCGCAGACAGATACGCAGTATTTT. Amino acid sequence: CASIPTRAQTDTQYF.

This chain joins TRBV11-1 and TRBJ2-3; a possible D gene is TRBD2 (6 bases). CDR3 length equals 16 residues. Per germline, CDR1 SGHAT and CDR2 FQDESV (reference sequence). V shed 4 bases and J shed 2 bases, with 16 bases lying between them. CDR3 region: CASSSHYGGNTDTQYF. Here the CDR3 DNA reads TGTGCCAGCAGCTCCCATTATGGGGGGAACACAGATACGCAGTATTTT.

The chain uses TRBV30 and TRBJ1-5; TRBD1 aligns across 7 bases. The V and J ends lost 2 bases and 1 base, in that order; junction bases with no gene match: 5. This CDR3 has 15 residues. Germline-derived CDR1 and CDR2 are GTSNPN and SVGIG (reference sequence). CDR3 sequence reads: CAWSKGGESNQPQHF. CDR3 bases: TGTGCCTGGAGTAAAGGGGGCGAGAGCAATCAGCCCCAGCATTTT. Full variable domain (missing parts from reference TRBV30 and TRBJ1-5): SQTIHQWPATLVQPVGSPLSLECTVEGTSNPNLYWYRQAAGRGLQLLFYSVGIGQISSEVPQNLSASRPQDRQFILSSKKLLLSDSGFYLCAWSKGGESNQPQHFGDGTRLSIL.

This CDR3 reads CASSYAQGANEQFF. The CDR3 coding sequence is TGTGCCAGCAGTTATGCCCAGGGGGCGAATGAGCAGTTCTTC. The V and J genes are TRBV27 and TRBJ2-1, with 8 bases identical to TRBD1. Germline CDR1 MNHEY, CDR2 SMNVEV (reference sequence). The ends lost 4 bases at V and 7 bases at J; junction bases unmatched: 6. CDR3 length: 14 amino acids.

CDR3 residues: CASSLGPLAGGTDTQYF. The DNA for the CDR3 is TGCGCCAGCAGCTTGGGCCCCCTAGCGGGTGGCACAGATACGCAGTATTTT. The chain has TRBV5-1 and TRBJ2-3, with 8 positions matching TRBD2. The CDR3 length is 17 residues. The germline gives CDR1 SGHRS, CDR2 YFSETQ. The ends lost 0 bases at V and 1 base at J; junction bases unmatched: 7.

Regarding this clone: An end of the junction differs from the germline gene, which may be a read error. The chain employs TRBV5-1 and TRBJ2-3; 10 bases are shared with TRBD2. The CDR3 contains 18 residues. Germline V gene lookup returns CDR1 SGHRS and CDR2 YFSETQ. CDR3 sequence (DNA): TGCACCAGCAGCTTGCGGTCGGTAGCGGGGGGCCTCCCAGATACGCAGTATTTT. Its translation is CTSSLRSVAGGLPDTQYF.

The chain recombines TRBV19 with TRBJ2-3, with D possibly matching TRBD1 (5 bases). The CDR3 contains 17 residues. V lost 0 bases to trimming and J lost 3 bases, with 16 bases between them. Germline CDR1 and CDR2: LNHDA and SQIVND (reference sequence). CDR3 region: CASSIDLRRVLTDTQYF. The DNA for the CDR3 is TGTGCCAGTAGTATAGATCTTCGCAGGGTCCTAACAGATACGCAGTATTTT.

The gene calls are TRBV14 and TRBJ1-5; unclear D gene. The CDR3 covers 13 residues. The ends were cut back, 0 bases at V and 6 bases at J, with 6 bases in the middle. CDR1 is SGHDN, CDR2 FVKESK, per germline. The CDR3 spells CASSQDWSQPQHF. In DNA, the CDR3 is TGTGCCAGCAGCCAAGATTGGAGTCAGCCCCAGCATTTT.

The V gene is TRBV5-1, the J gene TRBJ2-1; TRBD2 is a possible D gene (6 bases). V was pared by 3 bases and J by 8 bases, with 18 bases between. The CDR3 runs to 15 residues. Germline V gene data show CDR1 as SGHRS and CDR2 as YFSETQ. CDR3 amino acids: CASSSVTGDLDEQFF. DNA of the CDR3: TGCGCCAGCAGCTCCGTCACGGGGGATTTGGATGAGCAGTTCTTC.

The V and J genes are TRBV5-4 and TRBJ2-1; 10 bases are shared with TRBD2. CDR3 length: 16 residues. Germline loops: CDR1 SGHNT, CDR2 YYREEE (reference sequence). With 4 bases clipped from V and 7 bases from J, the junction kept 11 bases outside the gene matches. The DNA for the CDR3 is TGTGCCAGCAGCACGGCTAGCGGGAGTAGAGGGAATGAGCAGTTCTTC. This gives the protein CASSTASGSRGNEQFF.

The genes are TRBV4-3 and TRBJ2-1; D might be TRBD1 (5 bases). V was pared by 1 base and J by 2 bases, with 15 bases between. Germline V gene lookup returns CDR1 LGHNA and CDR2 YSLEER. The CDR3 extends over 17 amino acids. The CDR3 is CASSQALRVGPYNEQFF. CDR3 in DNA: TGCGCCAGCAGCCAAGCGCTCCGGGTGGGGCCCTACAATGAGCAGTTCTTC.

The chain has TRBV2 and TRBJ2-7; D possibly corresponds to TRBD1 (5 bases). V lost 8 bases, J lost 8 bases, and 13 bases lay in between. This CDR3 is 11 amino acids long. From germline, CDR1 is SNHLY and CDR2 FYNNEI. In nucleotides, the CDR3 is TGTGCCAGCTCACTCCAGGGAAAGCAGTACTTC. Encoded protein: CASSLQGKQYF. Full variable domain (remainder filled in from reference TRBV2 and TRBJ2-7): EPEVTQTPSHQVTQMGQEVILRCVPISNHLYFYWYRQILGQKVEFLVSFYNNEISEKSEIFDDQFSVERPDGSNFTLKIRSTKLEDSAMYFCASSLQGKQYFGPGTRLTVT.

The chain combines TRBV2 with TRBJ1-1; 7 bases match TRBD1. From germline, CDR1 is SNHLY and CDR2 FYNNEI. V gave up 8 bases and J gave up 3 bases; unmatched junction bases: 9. There are 14 residues in the CDR3. This chain's CDR3 is CASQNRGSDTEAFF. For the CDR3, the DNA is TGTGCCAGCCAAAACAGGGGTTCCGACACTGAAGCTTTCTTT.

This chain joins TRBV5-5 and TRBJ2-5; D remains ambiguous. The CDR3 extends over 13 amino acids. Germline-derived CDR1 and CDR2 are SGHKS and YYEKEE (reference sequence). V lost 1 base, J lost 3 bases, and 7 bases lay in between. The CDR3 sequence is CASSLWAEETQYF. The CDR3 DNA is TGTGCCAGCAGCTTGTGGGCAGAAGAGACCCAGTACTTC.